This T cell receptor beta chain emerged from a study of blood T cell repertoires in COVID-19. About the study: Sources were T cells, B-cell-depleted T cells, or PBMCs; the material itself was cDNA or gDNA.

The CDR3 loop spans 14 amino acids. Germline CDR1 MNHEY, CDR2 SMNVEV (reference sequence). V was clipped by 5 bases and J by 5 bases; unmatched bases: 6. A Seattle source enrolled patients during active infection and followed them longitudinally. Under the authors' procedure: By means of reference gene primer amplification, nucleated cell counts were estimated. Profiling relied on immunoSEQ multiplex PCR, and the TCRdb table lists in-frame clones only, not all of them. V and J calls and clone size are given by that table; D and trimming were obtained from the DNA. The table includes over 250,000 clones, about 88% detected once. In its sample, this clone was seen once.

This sequence was found in a human donor with COVID-19, enrolled during active disease. The donor label of this sample is uncertain. Sequenced sample: peripheral blood. The rearrangement joins TRBV27 to TRBJ2-3; 8 nucleotides align to TRBD2. CDR3 DNA: TGTGCCAGCAGTCCAGCGGGAGTGATAGATACGCAGTATTTT. This codes for CASSPAGVIDTQYF.